The 18 T cell receptor beta chains presented below share a single source sample, sequenced in a study of cytomegalovirus exposure and HLA in healthy donors. The PCR ran on 60 Vbeta and 13 Jbeta primers. Sequencing used immunoSEQ multiplex PCR; TCRdb keeps in-frame clones, though not all of them. This sample has some 99,000 clones; approximately 73% occur once, and the top ten carry over 7.5%. The sample comprised PBMCs. These receptors were taken from a man aged 35 to 55 in good health and CMV-seronegative.

The chain recombines TRBV11-2 with TRBJ2-2, with D maybe TRBD2 (5 bases). Between the trimmed V and J ends, which lost 2 bases and 6 bases, there was a span of 13 bases. Germline V gene data show CDR1 as SGHAT and CDR2 as FQNNGV. This CDR3 is built from 15 residues. The CDR3 nucleotides read TGTGCCAGCAGCTTAAGACCCGGGGTCGCCGGGGAGCTGTTTTTT. This translates into CASSLRPGVAGELFF. The full variable domain, with the rest looked up from reference TRBV11-2 and TRBJ2-2, is EAGVAQSPRYKIIEKRQSVAFWCNPISGHATLYWYQQILGQGPKLLIQFQNNGVVDDSQLPKDRFSAERLKGVDSTLKIQPAKLEDSAVYLCASSLRPGVAGELFFGEGSRLTVL.

This clone appeared a few times. The chain is built from TRBV4-2 and TRBJ2-3; D is possibly TRBD1 (5 bases). Germline V lookup: CDR1 LGHNA, CDR2 YNFKEQ. CDR3 length equals 16 residues. Trimming removed 0 bases at V and 0 bases at J, with 10 bases between. The CDR3 is CASSQDLGASTDTQYF. The CDR3 coding sequence is TGTGCCAGCAGCCAAGATCTAGGGGCTAGCACAGATACGCAGTATTTT.

The V gene is TRBV27, the J gene TRBJ2-7, with D perhaps matching TRBD1 (6 bases). V gave up 6 bases and J gave up 0 bases, with 18 bases separating them. This CDR3 is built from 16 residues. Germline V gene data show CDR1 as MNHEY and CDR2 as SMNVEV (reference sequence). The chain's CDR3 is CASRGLSGTRSYEQYF. CDR3 nucleotide sequence: TGTGCCAGCAGGGGTTTGTCCGGGACACGCTCCTACGAGCAGTACTTC.

The chain combines TRBV6-5 with TRBJ2-5, with 10 bases aligning to TRBD1. V gave up 5 bases and J gave up 3 bases; unmatched junction bases: 6. Germline V gene sequence: CDR1 MNHEY, CDR2 SVGAGI. The CDR3 loop spans 15 amino acids. CDR3 region: CASSPLGTGEETQYF. CDR3 in DNA: TGTGCCAGCAGTCCCCTCGGGACAGGGGAAGAGACCCAGTACTTC.

The V gene is TRBV19, the J gene TRBJ2-7, with 7 bases aligning to TRBD1. Germline CDR1 LNHDA, CDR2 SQIVND (reference sequence). The CDR3 loop spans 13 amino acids. Unmatched junction bases numbered 6, after V lost 4 bases and J lost 6 bases. CDR3 sequence reads: CASSTHRQGEQYF. CDR3 DNA sequence: TGTGCCAGTAGTACTCACCGACAGGGCGAGCAGTACTTC. The whole variable domain, filled in from reference TRBV19 and TRBJ2-7, reads DGGITQSPKYLFRKEGQNVTLSCEQNLNHDAMYWYRQDPGQGLRLIYYSQIVNDFQKGDIAEGYSVSREKKESFPLTVTSAQKNPTAFYLCASSTHRQGEQYFGPGTRLTVT.

The chain employs TRBV28 and TRBJ2-7; D call uncertain. Trimming removed 5 bases from V and 4 bases from J, with 9 bases in between. CDR3 length equals 12 residues. Looked up from germline, CDR1 is MDHEN and CDR2 is SYDVKM. The CDR3 loop is CASSPNSYEQYF. In nucleotides, the CDR3 is TGTGCCAGCAGTCCCAACTCTTACGAGCAGTACTTC.

This clone has only one observation. The rearrangement links TRBV4-3 to TRBJ2-7; 8 nucleotides line up with TRBD1. The CDR3 has 16 amino acids. CDR1 is LGHNA, CDR2 YSLEER, per germline. V gave up 1 base and J gave up 6 bases; unmatched junction bases: 11. The CDR3 region is CASSQVWGTGPIEQYF. CDR3 nucleotides: TGCGCCAGCAGCCAAGTATGGGGGACAGGTCCCATCGAGCAGTACTTC.

V is TRBV7-2 and J is TRBJ2-1; 12 positions match TRBD2. V lost 4 bases to trimming and J lost 9 bases; unmatched junction nucleotides: 7. The length of the CDR3 is 15 residues. CDR1 is SGHTA, CDR2 FQGNSA, per germline. The CDR3 DNA follows: TGTGCCAGCAGCTCAACTAGCGGGGGGCGGGCTGAGCAGTTCTTC. Encoded protein: CASSSTSGGRAEQFF.

J is TRBJ1-6 and V is TRBV10-3; TRBD1 matches 8 bases. The CDR3 runs to 15 residues. Looked up from germline, CDR1 is ENHRY and CDR2 is SYGVKD. Unmatched junction bases numbered 3, after V lost 0 bases and J lost 8 bases. The CDR3 DNA reads as TGTGCCATCAGTGAGTCACAGGGGGAATATTCACCCCTCCACTTT. This sequence encodes CAISESQGEYSPLHF.

J is TRBJ2-5 and V is TRBV27; a weak D match, TRBD2 (6 bases). CDR1 and CDR2 (germline): MNHEY, SMNVEV (reference sequence). The CDR3 consists of 16 residues. V was shortened by 1 base and J by 3 bases, with 15 bases between the two germline ends. CDR3 bases: TGTGCCAGCAGTTTATTATCTGTTGGGGGGAAAGAGACCCAGTACTTC. Protein sequence: CASSLLSVGGKETQYF.

The chain has TRBV7-9 and TRBJ2-3, with TRBD2 matching 10 bases. The CDR3 has 15 amino acids. Unmatched junction bases numbered 6, after V lost 1 base and J lost 8 bases. Germline values: CDR1 SEHNR, CDR2 FQNEAQ (reference sequence). CDR3 loop: CASSLGSGGASTQYF. CDR3 nucleotides: TGTGCCAGCAGCTTAGGGAGCGGGGGGGCGAGTACGCAGTATTTT. Together with reference TRBV7-9 and TRBJ2-3, the CDR3 gives the full variable domain: DTGVSQNPRHKITKRGQNVTFRCDPISEHNRLYWYRQTLGQGPEFLTYFQNEAQLEKSRLLSDRFSAERPKGSFSTLEIQRTEQGDSAMYLCASSLGSGGASTQYFGPGTRLTVL.

V is TRBV11-2 and J is TRBJ1-6; D may be TRBD1 (5 bases). The CDR3 covers 14 residues. The V end lost 5 bases, the J end lost 9 bases, and 14 bases lay between the germline ends. Germline CDR1 reads SGHAT; CDR2 reads FQNNGV. The DNA for the CDR3 is TGTGCCAGCAGCACGAATTTGGGGGGTTCACCCCTCCACTTT. Its translation is CASSTNLGGSPLHF. Based on the CDR3 plus reference TRBV11-2 and TRBJ1-6, the full variable domain is EAGVAQSPRYKIIEKRQSVAFWCNPISGHATLYWYQQILGQGPKLLIQFQNNGVVDDSQLPKDRFSAERLKGVDSTLKIQPAKLEDSAVYLCASSTNLGGSPLHFGNGTRLTVT.

The CDR3, as DNA: TGTGCCAGCAGCTCTAAAATGAACACTGAAGCTTTCTTT. Protein: CASSSKMNTEAFF. V is TRBV7-2 and J is TRBJ1-1; D remains unclear. The CDR3 covers 13 residues. Germline loops: CDR1 SGHTA, CDR2 FQGNSA. Trimming left V 4 bases short and J 0 bases short, with 6 bases between.

The rearrangement links TRBV4-3 to TRBJ2-1; 9 bases fit TRBD2. CDR1 is LGHNA and CDR2 is YSLEER in the germline V gene. Trimming cost V 1 base and J 9 bases; bases outside gene matches: 7. CDR3 length: 15 amino acids. The CDR3 spells CASSQGAGGPIEQFF. In DNA, the CDR3 is TGCGCCAGCAGCCAAGGCGCGGGGGGGCCTATTGAGCAGTTCTTC.

The chain is built from TRBV5-1 and TRBJ1-6, with D unclear. The germline gives CDR1 SGHRS, CDR2 YFSETQ. V was cut by 0 bases and J by 7 bases, with 14 bases left in between. The CDR3 has 16 amino acids. In nucleotides, the CDR3 is TGCGCCAGCAGCTTGGATTGGACGGAGCGGAATTCACCCCTCCACTTT. Encoded protein: CASSLDWTERNSPLHF.

V gene TRBV9 combines with J gene TRBJ2-7, with D uncertain. V was pared by 3 bases and J by 1 base, with 2 bases between. This CDR3 spans 11 amino acids. CDR1 and CDR2 (germline): SGDLS, YYNGEE. The CDR3 bases are TGTGCCAGCAGCGCTTCCTACGAGCAGTACTTC. It yields the protein CASSASYEQYF.

Many counts were recorded for this clone. V gene TRBV5-6 combines with J gene TRBJ1-5, with unresolved D. Germline V CDR1 and CDR2: SGHDT, YYEEEE. V was cut by 2 bases and J by 3 bases, with 6 bases left in between. The CDR3 has 13 residues. In DNA form, the CDR3 reads TGTGCCAGCAGCTTTAGCAACAATCAGCCCCAGCATTTT. It specifies CASSFSNNQPQHF.

This chain uses TRBV19 with TRBJ2-5; 9 nucleotides agree with TRBD2. The end of the DNA is better explained by TRBJ2-7, so the J call may be wrong. The CDR3 has 15 amino acids. Germline assignment: CDR1 LNHDA and CDR2 SQIVND (reference sequence). CDR3 protein: CASSIAGTSSIEQYF. The CDR3 DNA follows: TGTGCCAGTAGTATTGCCGGGACTAGCAGCATCGAGCAGTACTTC.